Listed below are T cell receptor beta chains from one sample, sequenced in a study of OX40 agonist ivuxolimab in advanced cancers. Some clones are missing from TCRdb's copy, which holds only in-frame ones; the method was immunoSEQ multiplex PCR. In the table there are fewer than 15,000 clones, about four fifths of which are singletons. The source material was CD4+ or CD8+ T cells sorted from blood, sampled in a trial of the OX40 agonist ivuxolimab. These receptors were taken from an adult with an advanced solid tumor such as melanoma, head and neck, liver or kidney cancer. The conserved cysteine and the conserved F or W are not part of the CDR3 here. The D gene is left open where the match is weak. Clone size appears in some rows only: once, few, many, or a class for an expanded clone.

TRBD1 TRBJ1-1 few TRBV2 ASGAGGDTEAF
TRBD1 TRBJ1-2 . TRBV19 ASSPGTGKYGYT
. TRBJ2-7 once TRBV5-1 ASSLVYGNEQY
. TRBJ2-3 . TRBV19 ASSIVTESTDTQY
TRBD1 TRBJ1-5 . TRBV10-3 AVDSGGASQPQH
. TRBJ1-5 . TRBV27 ASSLTPGHRNQPQH
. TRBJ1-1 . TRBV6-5 ASSYTAQNTEAF
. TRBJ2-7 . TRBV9 ASTPGTGGEQY
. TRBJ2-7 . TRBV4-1 ASSQEGTDSYEQY
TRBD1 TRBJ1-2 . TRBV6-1 ASSGHQTGPLAGYT
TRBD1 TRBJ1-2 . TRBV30 AWSPGQGGDYGYT
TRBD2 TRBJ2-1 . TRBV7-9 ASTRGGEQF
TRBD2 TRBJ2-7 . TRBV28 ASSLGLAGDYEQY
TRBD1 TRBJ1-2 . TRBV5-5 ASSKEGQTPTLNYGYT
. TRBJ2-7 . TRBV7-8 ASSVGGTNLDYEQY
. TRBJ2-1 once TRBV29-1 SVTPSRGATYNEQF
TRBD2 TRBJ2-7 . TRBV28 ASSLYSGRDGFEQY
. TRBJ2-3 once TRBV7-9 ASSDTGAADTQY
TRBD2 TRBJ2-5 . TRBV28 ASSLWTSEVETQY
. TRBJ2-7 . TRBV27 ASSLGVTYEQY
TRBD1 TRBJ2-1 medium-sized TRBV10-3 AILRGTDNEQF
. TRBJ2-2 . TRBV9 ASSVEGGGGTGELF
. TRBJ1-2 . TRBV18 ASSPPRADYGYT
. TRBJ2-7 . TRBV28 ASSLEYLGAFTYEQY
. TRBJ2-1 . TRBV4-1 ASSQRGEQF
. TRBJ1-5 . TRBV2 ASSEGGVSNQPQH
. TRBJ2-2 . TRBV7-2 ASSLPTGWGSGELF
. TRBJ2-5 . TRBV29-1 SVWGGAVVQETQY
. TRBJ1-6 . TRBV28 ASSPTGPSPLH
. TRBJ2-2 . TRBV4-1 ASSQALAGELF
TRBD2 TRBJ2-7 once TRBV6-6 ASSYLLAGGPYEQY
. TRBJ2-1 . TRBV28 ASSLISFVGLYEQF
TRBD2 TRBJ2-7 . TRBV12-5 ASGLVVIAGKPSYEQY
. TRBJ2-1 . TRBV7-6 ASSLGLGAPGSYNEQF
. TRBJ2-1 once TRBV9 ASSVGQVPYNEQF
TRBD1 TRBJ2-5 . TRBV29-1 SVAGTVDQETQY
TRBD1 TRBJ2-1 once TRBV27 ASSLGQGNEQF
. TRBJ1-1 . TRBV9 ASSVGVFATEAF
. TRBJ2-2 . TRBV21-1 ASSKGARGQDHTGELF
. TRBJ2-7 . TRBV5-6 ASSPGQLYEQY
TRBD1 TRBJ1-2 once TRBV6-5 ASSPGTGYGYT